The clone carrying this TCR beta chain was seen at least ten times. The target antigen is unknown. The sample originates from a study of regulatory T cells in long-lasting Graves disease. Overall study results and limits: Sampling was limited to peripheral blood rather than thyroid tissue. Whereas approximately 980 public clonotypes were shared by new patients, persistent patients shared more, at 2,741.

Time point in this sample: newly diagnosed GD, antithyroid drugs for less than 3 months. The TCR library was made from RNA extracted from PBMCs. Per germline, CDR1 SNHLY and CDR2 FYNNEI. Trimming at V came to 7 bases and at J to 5 bases, leaving 7 bases not matched to a gene. This CDR3 region has 15 residues. Building the TCR beta libraries relied on iRepertoire HTBI primers, and CDR3 regions underwent Arm-PCR. TCRdb re-called the multiplex PCR reads with MiXCR, one entry per CDR3 protein. The table records 320,000 or so distinct CDR3 sequences, about a sixth of them present only once. The receptor was isolated from a female donor with Graves disease. The sample here was peripheral blood mononuclear cells (PBMCs), taken at new diagnosis, from a patient treated with antithyroid drugs. The V and J genes are TRBV2 and TRBJ1-4, with 10 bases identical to TRBD1. The CDR3 loop is CASIVSGQGNEKLFF. The CDR3 DNA follows: TGTGCCAGCATAGTTTCGGGACAGGGGAATGAAAAACTGTTTTTT. Supplemented by reference TRBV2 and TRBJ1-4, the full variable domain reads EPEVTQTPSHQVTQMGQEVILRCVPISNHLYFYWYRQILGQKVEFLVSFYNNEISEKSEIFDDQFSVERPDGSNFTLKIRSTKLEDSAMYFCASIVSGQGNEKLFFGSGTQLSVL.